One and the same sample provided the 27 T cell receptor beta chains below, sequenced in a study of tumor and adjacent non-tumor tissue in lung cancer. Three rounds of nested PCR, following a modified ARM-PCR protocol, produced the TCRbeta library. TCRdb recomputed calls from the multiplex PCR reads with MiXCR, one row per CDR3 protein. The table has fewer than 120,000 distinct CDR3 sequences, 75% to 90% seen once; the top ten hold 22%. No cell sorting was done before RNA was extracted from the tissue. Material: lung tumor tissue. The origin of the receptors is a man between 70 and 80 years old with non-small cell lung cancer.

The rearrangement uses TRBV6-5 and TRBJ1-2; no clear D gene. This CDR3 is 14 amino acids long. CDR1 and CDR2 (germline): MNHEY, SVGAGI. V shed 6 bases and J shed 9 bases, with 20 bases lying between them. The DNA for the CDR3 is TGTGCCAGCAGCTATTCTCCCCTCGCGGAAAGCTACACCTTC. Translated: CASSYSPLAESYTF.

As for this clonotype: One end of the junction varies from germline; a read error may be responsible. The genes are TRBV7-8 and TRBJ1-4; TRBD1 is a possible D gene (6 bases). The CDR3 loop spans 14 amino acids. Germline V lookup: CDR1 SGHVS, CDR2 FQNEAQ. This CDR3 reads CASRLLGANEKPFF. The CDR3 bases are TGTGCCAGCCGCCTACTGGGGGCTAATGAAAAACCGTTTTTT.

As concerns this clonotype: Being one base from a much bigger clone, this may be a read error. The V call is TRBV7-9, the J call TRBJ2-3; no reliable D call. The J call may be wrong; the DNA end is better matched by TRBJ1-5. The CDR3 has 13 amino acids. Germline lookup yields CDR1 SEHNR and CDR2 FQNEAQ (reference sequence). The CDR3 sequence: CASSLSRTDTQHF. In DNA, the CDR3 is TGTGCCAGCAGCTTATCGCGCACAGATACGCAGCATTTT.

The table lists this clonotype with many counts. This sequence joins TRBV20-1 and TRBJ2-7, with D perhaps given as TRBD1 or TRBD2 (5 bases each). Germline-derived CDR1 and CDR2 are DFQATT and SNEGSKA (reference sequence). The CDR3 runs 14 residues. V lost 3 bases, J lost 3 bases, and 15 bases lay in between. CDR3 amino acids: CSASSPGRNYEQYF. CDR3 DNA sequence: TGCAGTGCTAGCTCTCCGGGACGGAACTACGAGCAGTACTTC.

Of note for this clonotype: Mismatch with germline at one junction end may stem from a read error. This rearrangement joins TRBV11-2 to TRBJ1-1, with a tentative D call TRBD1 (6 bases). CDR1 is SGHAT and CDR2 is FQNNGV in the germline V gene. The CDR3 extends over 14 amino acids. CDR3 coding DNA: TGTGCCAGTAGCTTCGGTGGGGGCCGGACTGAAACTTTCTTT. This translates into CASSFGGGRTETFF.

This clonotype counts as medium-sized. The chain is built from TRBV12-3 or TRBV12-4 and TRBJ2-7; D tentatively reads TRBD1 or TRBD2 (5 bases each). The V end was cut by 5 bases, the J end by 7 bases, with 21 bases between. The CDR3 consists of 15 residues. CDR3 residues: CASSIRDPLPREQYF. The CDR3 coding sequence is TGTGCCAGCAGTATCCGGGACCCCCTCCCGAGGGAGCAGTACTTC.

This clonotype occurred once. The junction differs from germline at one of its ends, possibly a read error. This sequence joins TRBV20-1 and TRBJ2-3, with D perhaps TRBD2 (6 bases). Germline V gene lookup returns CDR1 DFQATT and CDR2 SNEGSKA (reference sequence). This CDR3 has 13 residues. This chain's CDR3 is CSPFSGHTDTQYF. In DNA form, the CDR3 reads TGCAGTCCTTTTAGCGGACACACAGATACGCAATATTTT.

With respect to this clonotype: Germline is not matched at one junction end, which may reflect a read error. The rearrangement uses TRBV5-4 and TRBJ2-4, with a weak D call TRBD2 (5 bases). CDR3 size: 14 residues. Germline values: CDR1 SGHNT, CDR2 YYREEE (reference sequence). The CDR3 sequence: CASSSILAKNTQYF. The CDR3 nucleotides read TGTGCCAGCAGCTCCATTCTAGCCAAAAACACTCAGTACTTC.

For this clonotype: The CDR3 ends on some other residue instead of the conserved phenylalanine or tryptophan, so this is likely a read error. The limits of the CDR3 on the DNA are not certain, so only TCRdb's listed CDR3 is given. The chain recombines TRBV11-2 with TRBJ1-1; TRBD1 is the table's D call, not checked against the DNA. Germline V CDR1 and CDR2: SGHAT, FQNNGV. Counting both end residues, the CDR3 totals 13 amino acids. This CDR3 is CDSNLGTSDKPFC.

This clonotype was recorded a few times. The chain links TRBV25-1 to TRBJ2-5, with D possibly matching TRBD2 (6 bases). CDR1 and CDR2 from the germline V gene are MGHDK and SYGVNS. This CDR3 has 13 residues. Trimming left V 1 base short and J 7 bases short, with 10 bases between. CDR3 nucleotide sequence: TGTGCCAGCAGTGAATCTCTGGGAGGGACCCAGTACTTC. Its protein product is CASSESLGGTQYF.

As to this clonotype: The conserved phenylalanine or tryptophan is not found at the CDR3 terminus, so this likely reflects a read error. The rearrangement joins TRBV4-2 to TRBJ2-1; 7 bases line up with TRBD1. The germline V gene encodes CDR1 LGHNA and CDR2 YNFKEQ. CDR3 length: 14 residues. V dropped 3 bases and J dropped 13; count of bases not matched to a gene: 12. Here the CDR3 reads CASSHPGQEPFQFL. The CDR3 DNA is TGTGCCAGCAGCCACCCAGGACAGGAGCCCTTCCAGTTCTTA.

In regard to this clonotype: A single base separates this from a much larger clone, so it may be a read error. V and J are TRBV20-1 and TRBJ2-7; weak D call: TRBD2 (5 bases). The CDR3 has 15 residues. CDR1 and CDR2 (germline): DFQATT, SNEGSKA (reference sequence). The CDR3 sequence: CSARVGLASSYEHYF. The CDR3 DNA sequence: TGCAGTGCTAGAGTCGGTCTAGCTTCCTCCTACGAGCATTACTTC.

In the case of this clonotype: One end of the junction is discordant with germline, which a read error may explain. This CDR3 reads CASILTTDYSYTF. As DNA, the CDR3 is TGTGCCAGCATCTTAACTACAGACTATAGCTACACCTTC. The rearrangement links TRBV11-2 to TRBJ1-2; D call uncertain. The CDR3 is made up of 13 amino acids. The germline CDR1 and CDR2 sequences are SGHAT and FQNNGV.

The V and J genes are TRBV4-2 and TRBJ1-1; 9 bases align to TRBD1. The CDR3 spans 13 residues. CDR1 and CDR2 (germline): LGHNA, YNFKEQ. The trim removed 5 bases at V and 8 bases at J, leaving 6 bases unmatched. CDR3 DNA sequence: TGTGCCAGCAGCTCATCAGGGACAGGGGAAGCTTTCTTT. This translates into CASSSSGTGEAFF.

In the case of this clonotype: Mismatch with germline at one junction end may stem from a read error. This chain links TRBV28 with TRBJ2-6; D not resolved. Germline V gene sequence: CDR1 MDHEN, CDR2 SYDVKM. This CDR3 is 17 amino acids long. CDR3 in amino acids: CANSLLGKTSGVNVLTF. The DNA for the CDR3 is TGTGCCAACAGCCTTCTAGGAAAGACCTCTGGGGTCAACGTCCTGACTTTC.

Remarks on this clonotype: This CDR3 is missing its conserved last phenylalanine or tryptophan, likely due to a read error. It is unclear where the CDR3 begins or ends on the DNA, so no DNA is shown, and the CDR3 is as TCRdb lists it. The chain carries TRBV6-1 and TRBJ1-1. Germline V gene data show CDR1 as MNHNS and CDR2 as SASEGT. The CDR3 has 15 amino acids, counting both end residues. CDR3 sequence: CASSENSLTNTEAFL.

Note on this clonotype: Without the conserved terminal phenylalanine or tryptophan, this CDR3 likely stems from a read error. The chain employs TRBV29-1 and TRBJ1-1; D possibly corresponds to TRBD1 (5 bases). V lost 7 bases, J lost 8 bases, and 17 bases lay in between. The CDR3 consists of 12 residues. The germline V gene encodes CDR1 SQVTM and CDR2 ANQGSEA. In nucleotides, the CDR3 is TGCAGCGCACGGGGCCAGAGCCTCGAAGCTTTCTAT. Its protein is CSARGQSLEAFY.

In the case of this clonotype: The junction differs from germline at one of its ends, possibly a read error. The CDR3 DNA is TGTGTCAGCAGCTCCCATAAGTTGGGGACAGATATTTATGGCTACACTTTC. This sequence encodes CVSSSHKLGTDIYGYTF. The V and J genes are TRBV7-8 and TRBJ1-2, with TRBD1 matching over 7 bases. Looked up from germline, CDR1 is SGHVS and CDR2 is FQNEAQ. This CDR3 comprises 17 residues.

As concerns this clonotype: An end of the junction differs from the germline gene, which may be a read error. The chain combines TRBV6-5 with TRBJ1-6, with no clear D. Germline V lookup: CDR1 MNHEY, CDR2 SVGAGI. The CDR3 consists of 15 residues. CDR3 loop: CASSYSDGKKSPLLF. The CDR3, as DNA: TGTGCCAGTAGTTATTCCGACGGTAAAAAATCACCCCTCCTCTTT.

V and J are TRBV11-2 and TRBJ1-1; D remains ambiguous. This CDR3 has 11 amino acids. Germline CDR1 is SGHAT and CDR2 is FQNNGV. Trimming cost V 9 bases and J 9 bases, with 14 bases left between them. The CDR3 DNA follows: TGTGCCAGGGCCACGGTTGACAAAGCTTTCTTT. Its translation: CARATVDKAFF.

Notes on this clonotype: At one of its ends the junction is not consistent with the germline gene, which may arise from a read error. The gene calls are TRBV4-3 and TRBJ2-3; TRBD2 agrees at 12 bases. The CDR3 consists of 16 residues. The germline CDR1 and CDR2 sequences are LGHNA and YSLEER. The CDR3 DNA is TGCGCCAGCAGCCAAGATCTAGCGGGAGGGCCAGATACGCAGTGTTTC. Protein sequence: CASSQDLAGGPDTQCF.

As concerns this clonotype: At one of its ends the junction is not consistent with the germline gene, which may arise from a read error. This rearrangement joins TRBV20-1 to TRBJ1-5; D gene ambiguous. CDR3 length: 16 amino acids. The germline CDR1 and CDR2 sequences are DFQATT and SNEGSKA (reference sequence). The CDR3: CSDRDKPDFPNRPQHF. CDR3 DNA: TGCAGTGATAGAGACAAGCCGGACTTTCCCAATCGGCCCCAGCATTTT.

In regard to this clonotype: Germline is not matched at one junction end, which may reflect a read error. V and J are TRBV4-1 and TRBJ2-7; 9 bases map to TRBD2. CDR1 is MGHRA, CDR2 YSYEKL, per germline. The CDR3 is 16 residues long. CDR3 nucleotide sequence: TGCACCAGCAGCCGGAAATTAGCGGGAGAGGGGGACGAGCAGTACTTC. It codes for CTSSRKLAGEGDEQYF.

Notes on this clonotype: A much larger clone differs by one base, so this may be a read error. The chain combines TRBV5-1 with TRBJ2-3; TRBD1 aligns across 9 bases. The CDR3 has 13 residues. CDR1 is SGHRS, CDR2 YFSETQ, per germline. The CDR3 DNA reads as TGCGCCAGCGCGGGACAGGGTGAGGATACGCAGTTTTTT. This codes for CASAGQGEDTQFF.

As concerns this clonotype: The junction departs from germline at one end; a sequencing error may be responsible. The chain links TRBV4-1 to TRBJ2-5; weak D call: TRBD2 (5 bases). Germline CDR1 reads MGHRA; CDR2 reads YSYEKL. The CDR3 is made up of 14 amino acids. CDR3: CTSSQESGQETQYF. The DNA of the CDR3 is TGCACCAGCAGCCAAGAATCGGGGCAAGAGACCCAGTACTTC.

A remark on this clonotype: A junction end diverges from the germline sequence, so it may reflect a read error. The chain combines TRBV12-3 or TRBV12-4 with TRBJ1-6, with a weak D call TRBD1 (6 bases). The length of the CDR3 is 14 residues. CDR3: CAISRTVYNSPLQF. The CDR3 DNA reads TGTGCAATCAGTCGGACAGTCTATAATTCACCCCTCCAGTTT.

With regard to this clonotype: Here the CDR3 omits its conserved ending phenylalanine or tryptophan, so a read error is the likely source. The genes are TRBV6-2 or TRBV6-3 and TRBJ2-1, with unresolved D. There are 14 residues in the CDR3. The germline V gene encodes CDR1 MNHEY and CDR2 SVGEGT. CDR3 nucleotides: TGCGCCAGCAGTTACGGTCAGGAGTACAATGAGCAGTTCATC. Protein product: CASSYGQEYNEQFI.